Listed below are T cell receptor beta chains from one sample, sequenced in a study of cytomegalovirus exposure and HLA in healthy donors. Data came from immunoSEQ multiplex PCR; TCRdb stores just in-frame clones and leaves some out. The sample carries some 76,000 clones, 65% to 85% recorded once. The source material was PBMCs. These receptors all come from a woman aged 50 to 60 in good health and CMV-seronegative. Each CDR3 is given with its conserved first and last residue. Each record gives: CDR3 protein, CDR3 DNA, J gene, D gene, V gene, clone size. The D gene is left open where the match is weak. Size is omitted from some rows. Given values are once, few, many or a class for expanded clones.

cdr3_aa: CASSLDAGVPFF
cdr3_nt: TGTGCCAGCAGCTTAGATGCGGGGGTGCCGTTCTTC
j_call: TRBJ2-1
d_call: TRBD2
v_call: TRBV7-8
clone_size: .

cdr3_aa: CASSLATGGGRDEKLFF
cdr3_nt: TGTGCCAGCAGCTTGGCCACGGGAGGGGGCAGAGATGAAAAACTGTTTTTT
j_call: TRBJ1-4
d_call: TRBD1
v_call: TRBV5-4
clone_size: .

cdr3_aa: CASTGTSGRTDTQYF
cdr3_nt: TGCGCCAGCACCGGGACTAGCGGGAGGACAGATACGCAGTATTTT
j_call: TRBJ2-3
d_call: TRBD2
v_call: TRBV5-1
clone_size: .

cdr3_aa: CASSEGTRVDEQYF
cdr3_nt: TGTGCCAGCAGTGAAGGGACTAGGGTGGACGAGCAGTACTTC
j_call: TRBJ2-7
d_call: TRBD2
v_call: TRBV2
clone_size: .

cdr3_aa: CASSFSQETQYF
cdr3_nt: TGTGCCAGCAGCTTTAGCCAAGAGACCCAGTACTTC
j_call: TRBJ2-5
d_call: .
v_call: TRBV7-9
clone_size: .

cdr3_aa: CASPTGGDIYGYTF
cdr3_nt: TGTGCCAGCCCGACAGGGGGAGATATCTATGGCTACACCTTC
j_call: TRBJ1-2
d_call: TRBD1
v_call: TRBV5-4
clone_size: .

cdr3_aa: CASSPTGAARTDTQYF
cdr3_nt: TGTGCCAGCAGCCCGACAGGGGCGGCTCGGACAGATACGCAGTATTTT
j_call: TRBJ2-3
d_call: TRBD1
v_call: TRBV7-9
clone_size: .

cdr3_aa: CASSQGTGHHYEQYF
cdr3_nt: TGTGCCAGCAGTCAGGGGACAGGGCATCACTACGAGCAGTACTTC
j_call: TRBJ2-7
d_call: TRBD1
v_call: TRBV6-5
clone_size: .

cdr3_aa: CASRERGYGYTF
cdr3_nt: TGTGCCAGCAGAGAAAGAGGCTATGGCTACACCTTC
j_call: TRBJ1-2
d_call: .
v_call: TRBV2
clone_size: .

cdr3_aa: CASDGTGDRTDTQYF
cdr3_nt: TGTGCCAGCGACGGGACAGGGGACCGCACAGATACGCAGTATTTT
j_call: TRBJ2-3
d_call: TRBD1
v_call: TRBV25-1
clone_size: .

cdr3_aa: CASSRDSSYNEQFF
cdr3_nt: TGTGCCAGCAGTCGGGACAGCTCCTACAATGAGCAGTTCTTC
j_call: TRBJ2-1
d_call: TRBD1
v_call: TRBV6-4
clone_size: .

cdr3_aa: CSVVGGSSYNEQFF
cdr3_nt: TGCAGCGTTGTTGGCGGGAGCTCCTACAATGAGCAGTTCTTC
j_call: TRBJ2-1
d_call: TRBD2
v_call: TRBV29-1
clone_size: once

cdr3_aa: CASSLKSTAGAADTQYF
cdr3_nt: TGTGCCAGCAGCTTAAAATCAACTGCGGGAGCGGCGGATACGCAGTATTTT
j_call: TRBJ2-3
d_call: TRBD2
v_call: TRBV13
clone_size: once

cdr3_aa: CASSTGGTEAFF
cdr3_nt: TGTGCCAGCAGTACAGGGGGCACTGAAGCTTTCTTT
j_call: TRBJ1-1
d_call: TRBD1
v_call: TRBV2
clone_size: .

cdr3_aa: CASSLGQSGRAWDNEQFF
cdr3_nt: TGCGCCAGCAGCTTGGGGCAAAGCGGGAGGGCCTGGGACAATGAGCAGTTCTTC
j_call: TRBJ2-1
d_call: TRBD2
v_call: TRBV5-1
clone_size: .

cdr3_aa: CAITPTSGDSYEQYF
cdr3_nt: TGTGCCATCACCCCCACTAGCGGGGACTCCTACGAGCAGTACTTC
j_call: TRBJ2-7
d_call: TRBD2
v_call: TRBV10-3
clone_size: once

cdr3_aa: CASSPPAGGPNEQFF
cdr3_nt: TGTGCCAGCTCACCTCCAGCGGGAGGGCCAAATGAGCAGTTCTTC
j_call: TRBJ2-1
d_call: TRBD2
v_call: TRBV18
clone_size: .

cdr3_aa: CASSTQGAGINRKSTDTQYF
cdr3_nt: TGTGCCAGCAGTACCCAGGGGGCGGGAATCAACAGAAAGAGCACAGATACGCAGTATTTT
j_call: TRBJ2-3
d_call: TRBD1
v_call: TRBV28
clone_size: once

cdr3_aa: CASSIQGNYGYTF
cdr3_nt: TGTGCCAGCAGCATACAGGGGAACTATGGCTACACCTTC
j_call: TRBJ1-2
d_call: TRBD1
v_call: TRBV5-4
clone_size: few

cdr3_aa: CASKGGQGPAFF
cdr3_nt: TGTGCCAGTAAGGGGGGGCAGGGACCAGCTTTCTTT
j_call: TRBJ1-1
d_call: .
v_call: TRBV19
clone_size: .

cdr3_aa: CASSLIIRTGGAGANVLTF
cdr3_nt: TGTGCCAGCAGCTTAATCATAAGGACAGGAGGAGCTGGGGCCAACGTCCTGACTTTC
j_call: TRBJ2-6
d_call: TRBD1
v_call: TRBV11-2
clone_size: once

cdr3_aa: CSSEDRGYSGNTIYF
cdr3_nt: TGCAGCTCCGAGGACAGGGGGTACTCTGGAAACACCATATATTTT
j_call: TRBJ1-3
d_call: TRBD1
v_call: TRBV29-1
clone_size: .

cdr3_aa: CASSPMGTSGSGKTQYF
cdr3_nt: TGTGCCAGCAGTCCGATGGGGACTAGCGGGAGTGGGAAGACCCAGTACTTC
j_call: TRBJ2-5
d_call: TRBD2
v_call: TRBV28
clone_size: .

cdr3_aa: CASSETSDYNSPLHF
cdr3_nt: TGTGCCAGCAGCGAAACCAGTGACTATAATTCACCCCTCCACTTT
j_call: TRBJ1-6
d_call: .
v_call: TRBV7-2
clone_size: .

cdr3_aa: CASSPYSGARYNEQFF
cdr3_nt: TGTGCCAGCAGCCCCTATAGCGGGGCTCGCTACAATGAGCAGTTCTTC
j_call: TRBJ2-1
d_call: TRBD2
v_call: TRBV7-9
clone_size: .

cdr3_aa: CASSPGPGRQNQPQHF
cdr3_nt: TGCGCCAGCAGCCCGGGTCCAGGGAGGCAGAATCAGCCCCAGCATTTT
j_call: TRBJ1-5
d_call: .
v_call: TRBV4-1
clone_size: .